The entry below gives a single T cell receptor beta chain sequence along with its context. Its antigen is not identified. The junction does not match germline at one end; this may be a read error. This specimen comes from a study of identical twins. Study results and caveats: Because invariant MAIT and iNKT cells could be present, zero-insertion analyses could be partly confounded.

Germline lookup yields CDR1 SEHNR and CDR2 FQNEAQ (reference sequence). The CDR3 is made up of 13 amino acids. Each cDNA held unique molecular identifiers, and template switching gave it a universal primer site. Each CDR3 protein is one row after TCRdb ran MiXCR on the 5' RACE reads. The sample lists about 530,000 distinct CDR3 sequences; 13% to 15% were seen once. The sample also formed part of further work on yellow fever vaccine responses in identical twins.

This clonotype was obtained from a woman in her late teens or twenties in good health. Sequences were obtained from CD4+ T cells sorted from blood. The rearrangement links TRBV7-9 to TRBJ2-1; perhaps TRBD2 as D (7 bases). CDR3 DNA: TGTGCCAGCAGCCTAGCGACGGGGGGCGAGCAGTTCTTC. Protein product: CASSLATGGEQFF.